The 12 T cell receptor beta chains below were found in one sample sequenced in a study of blood T cells in healthy people across ages. A sample-barcoded 5' primer and a J-beta primer mix were used in a second PCR of roughly 7 to 11 cycles. TCRdb itself ran the 5' RACE reads through MiXCR, one entry per CDR3 protein. The repertoire holds roughly 1,500,000 distinct CDR3 sequences, with about 40% as singletons. The specimen was blood. The receptors derive from a woman aged 18 to 35 in good health.

This rearrangement joins TRBV2 to TRBJ1-2; 8 positions match TRBD1. The CDR3 is 13 residues long. CDR1 is SNHLY and CDR2 is FYNNEI in the germline V gene. J lost 5 bases, V lost 1 base, and 0 bases had no gene match. In nucleotides, the CDR3 is TGTGCCAGCAGTGAAGGGACAGGGTATGGCTACACCTTC. Its translation is CASSEGTGYGYTF.

This chain uses TRBV27 with TRBJ2-7, with D maybe TRBD2 (6 bases). Trimming pared 0 bases from V and 4 bases from J, leaving 16 bases between. The CDR3 runs to 16 residues. Germline V gives CDR1 MNHEY, CDR2 SMNVEV (reference sequence). The CDR3 DNA sequence: TGTGCCAGCAGTTTATCCTGGGACGGGGGAAAGTACGAGCAGTACTTC. Protein: CASSLSWDGGKYEQYF.

CDR3 residues: CASSLSALGDYGYTF. In DNA, the CDR3 is TGTGCCAGCAGCTTATCGGCCCTAGGTGACTATGGCTACACCTTC. The gene calls are TRBV13 and TRBJ1-2; D is uncertain. This CDR3 region has 15 residues. Germline V gene data show CDR1 as PRHDT and CDR2 as FYEKMQ (reference sequence). Trimming stripped 2 bases from V and 3 bases from J, with 13 bases between.

This clonotype has just a few counts. J is TRBJ2-3 and V is TRBV10-3, with 8 nucleotides matching TRBD1. V was pared by 6 bases and J by 4 bases, with 3 bases of the junction left unmatched. Germline loops: CDR1 ENHRY, CDR2 SYGVKD. CDR3 length equals 13 residues. The CDR3 sequence is CAISGQGSDTQYF. In nucleotides, the CDR3 is TGTGCCATCAGCGGACAGGGTTCAGATACGCAGTATTTT.

This chain links TRBV20-1 with TRBJ2-5; 9 bases align to TRBD1. The J call may be faulty, since TRBJ2-7 better matches the DNA end. Germline V gene sequence: CDR1 DFQATT, CDR2 SNEGSKA (reference sequence). CDR3 length equals 13 residues. CDR3 in DNA: TGCAGTGCGGGGAGGACAGGGGTTCACGAGCAGTACTTC. Its protein is CSAGRTGVHEQYF.

This clonotype was detected a few times. The V and J genes are TRBV20-1 and TRBJ2-1; 13 nucleotides agree with TRBD2. V lost 6 bases to trimming and J lost 4 bases; unmatched junction nucleotides: 12. The CDR3 is 17 amino acids. CDR1 and CDR2 from the germline V gene are DFQATT and SNEGSKA (reference sequence). The CDR3 DNA reads as TGCAGTGCGCTTACTAGCGGGAGGGCCCCAACTTACAATGAGCAGTTCTTC. The encoded protein is CSALTSGRAPTYNEQFF.

This sequence joins TRBV3-1 and TRBJ2-3, with 10 positions matching TRBD2. Germline CDR1 and CDR2: LGHDT and YNNKEL (reference sequence). The CDR3 has 16 residues. The J segment lost 4 bases and the V segment lost 4 bases, leaving 8 bases of the junction unmatched. The CDR3 DNA reads as TGTGCCAGCAGCCTTAATAGCGGGAGGTTGGCAGATACGCAGTATTTT. The encoded protein is CASSLNSGRLADTQYF.

The chain uses TRBV10-1 and TRBJ2-3, with D possibly being TRBD1 (6 bases). The V end was cut by 7 bases, the J end by 7 bases, with 18 bases between. Germline V lookup: CDR1 WNHNN, CDR2 SYGVQD (reference sequence). The CDR3 length is 14 residues. The CDR3, as DNA: TGCGCCAGCATGAGAAGCGGTGGGGACAATACGCAGTATTTT. Encoded protein: CASMRSGGDNTQYF.

The chain combines TRBV19 with TRBJ2-3; 10 bases match TRBD2. J gave up 3 bases and V 9 bases, and 9 bases lay outside the gene matches. The CDR3 loop spans 15 amino acids. Germline CDR1 and CDR2: LNHDA and SQIVND (reference sequence). In DNA form, the CDR3 reads TGTGCCAGCTCTGAAATTAGCGGGAGGACAGATACGCAGTATTTT. Amino acid sequence: CASSEISGRTDTQYF.

A few counts support this clonotype. The rearrangement links TRBV11-2 to TRBJ2-1; D possibly corresponds to TRBD2 (6 bases). This CDR3 comprises 15 residues. The germline V and J ends were trimmed by 5 bases and 2 bases, with 13 bases remaining between them. Germline CDR1 and CDR2: SGHAT and FQNNGV. CDR3 bases: TGTGCCAGCAGCCCTACGGGACTTGCCTACAATGAGCAGTTCTTC. It specifies CASSPTGLAYNEQFF.

This clonotype was picked up a small number of times. The rearrangement links TRBV20-1 to TRBJ2-1; 11 bases agree with TRBD2. J was trimmed by 5 bases and V by 3 bases; bases with no gene match: 21. The CDR3 is 20 amino acids. Germline lookup yields CDR1 DFQATT and CDR2 SNEGSKA (reference sequence). For the CDR3, the DNA is TGCAGTGCTAGTACTAATGATCGTCGACTAGCGGGAAAGTATAACAATGAGCAGTTCTTC. Translating it yields CSASTNDRRLAGKYNNEQFF.

This clonotype was counted between two and nine times. Written as DNA, the CDR3 is TGTGCCAGCAGCGCGGACAGGGTCGACGAGCAGTACTTC. Amino acids: CASSADRVDEQYF. The chain carries TRBV9 and TRBJ2-7; the match to TRBD1 covers 8 bases. Trimming cost V 3 bases and J 5 bases; bases outside gene matches: 4. CDR3 length: 13 residues. In germline, CDR1 is SGDLS, CDR2 YYNGEE.